This is a list of T cell receptor beta chains from one sample in a study of cytomegalovirus exposure and HLA in healthy donors. Clones were read by immunoSEQ multiplex PCR, and TCRdb kept only the in-frame ones, dropping some. This repertoire includes 150,000 to 200,000 clones. Sample: PBMCs. The receptors come from a man aged 25 to 45 in good health and CMV-seronegative. The conserved cysteine and the conserved F or W are not part of the CDR3 here. Fields, in order: J gene, V gene, CDR3 protein.

j_gene: TRBJ2-7; v_gene: TRBV11-3; CDR3aa: ASGHGPGLAPSIQQY
j_gene: TRBJ2-5; v_gene: TRBV9; CDR3aa: ASNSGSGSLETQY
j_gene: TRBJ2-1; v_gene: TRBV10-2; CDR3aa: ASREMSSYNEQF
j_gene: TRBJ1-2; v_gene: TRBV19; CDR3aa: ASIPAVGAGANYGYT
j_gene: TRBJ1-4; v_gene: TRBV7-9; CDR3aa: ASSRDPTNEKLF
j_gene: TRBJ2-2; v_gene: TRBV7-9; CDR3aa: ASSFSGANTGELF
j_gene: TRBJ1-1; v_gene: TRBV10-3; CDR3aa: AITPGQGVTEAF
j_gene: TRBJ1-5; v_gene: TRBV6-5; CDR3aa: ASTPRGQPNQPQH
j_gene: TRBJ2-3; v_gene: TRBV6-1; CDR3aa: ASSVLGGGTTDTQY
j_gene: TRBJ1-3; v_gene: TRBV7-2; CDR3aa: ASGASGNTIY
j_gene: TRBJ2-7; v_gene: TRBV19; CDR3aa: ASSRGGVASTRSYEQY
j_gene: TRBJ2-1; v_gene: TRBV4-2; CDR3aa: ASSPPQGQGNNEQF
j_gene: TRBJ1-5; v_gene: TRBV6-5; CDR3aa: ASSYSTGPGQPQH
j_gene: TRBJ1-1; v_gene: TRBV5-5; CDR3aa: ASSLSPLTVNTEAF
j_gene: TRBJ1-2; v_gene: TRBV19; CDR3aa: ASSFRSGAYT
j_gene: TRBJ1-1; v_gene: TRBV25-1; CDR3aa: ASSRTLGWGVFTEAF
j_gene: TRBJ2-1; v_gene: TRBV27; CDR3aa: ASSLGDLSGNEQF
j_gene: TRBJ2-1; v_gene: TRBV15; CDR3aa: ATSRDFRNEQF
j_gene: TRBJ1-4; v_gene: TRBV29-1; CDR3aa: SVELSEATNEKLF
j_gene: TRBJ1-1; v_gene: TRBV10-1; CDR3aa: ASNVARGAEAF
j_gene: TRBJ1-4; v_gene: TRBV6-1; CDR3aa: ASSSPTGIDEKLF
j_gene: TRBJ1-5; v_gene: TRBV18; CDR3aa: ASSRDRANQPQH
j_gene: TRBJ2-3; v_gene: TRBV5-4; CDR3aa: ASSLRLAGGTDTQY
j_gene: -; v_gene: TRBV29-1; CDR3aa: SASGPSYEQY
j_gene: TRBJ2-3; v_gene: TRBV30; CDR3aa: ACPGLEDTQY
j_gene: TRBJ2-2; v_gene: TRBV6-6; CDR3aa: ASSYRDSNTGELF
j_gene: TRBJ2-5; v_gene: TRBV18; CDR3aa: ASSPPSIGGREQY
j_gene: TRBJ1-1; v_gene: TRBV28; CDR3aa: ASGTFTEAF
j_gene: TRBJ1-1; v_gene: TRBV5-6; CDR3aa: ASSLAPGGPSWGTEAF
j_gene: TRBJ1-1; v_gene: TRBV28; CDR3aa: ASRHRGQGTEAF
j_gene: TRBJ2-6; v_gene: TRBV2; CDR3aa: ASKTGEPGANVLT
j_gene: TRBJ1-4; v_gene: TRBV18; CDR3aa: ASSPGQNEKLF
j_gene: TRBJ2-7; v_gene: TRBV10-3; CDR3aa: AISDGLGTHEQY
j_gene: TRBJ2-7; v_gene: TRBV6-5; CDR3aa: ASSIRGGAGEQY
j_gene: TRBJ1-5; v_gene: TRBV21-1; CDR3aa: ASSKAEGYRGLQPQH
j_gene: TRBJ2-7; v_gene: TRBV5-1; CDR3aa: ASSLLAVGREQY
j_gene: TRBJ2-2; v_gene: TRBV19; CDR3aa: ASSILRDSNTGELF
j_gene: TRBJ2-1; v_gene: TRBV27; CDR3aa: ASNKLGTSGNNEQF
j_gene: TRBJ2-7; v_gene: TRBV6-1; CDR3aa: ASSESGKTRMMEILSYEQY
j_gene: TRBJ2-7; v_gene: TRBV27; CDR3aa: ASSLLGTPTYEQY
j_gene: TRBJ1-2; v_gene: TRBV15; CDR3aa: ATSRYFRESSIYGYT
j_gene: TRBJ1-2; v_gene: TRBV27; CDR3aa: ASSPHLPQGQGGYT
j_gene: TRBJ1-3; v_gene: TRBV18; CDR3aa: ASSPTGGVGNTIY
j_gene: TRBJ2-7; v_gene: TRBV2; CDR3aa: ASSGQGAVGEQY
j_gene: TRBJ2-3; v_gene: TRBV30; CDR3aa: AWSVVAGGVDTQY
j_gene: TRBJ1-1; v_gene: TRBV6-5; CDR3aa: ASSSIQGRLTEAF